Below, 22 T cell receptor beta chains from the same sample are listed, as sequenced in a study of blood T cell repertoires in COVID-19. The assay was immunoSEQ multiplex PCR, and TCRdb's table has in-frame clones only and misses some. The sample records 200,000 to 300,000 clones, approximately 83% being singletons. Sequences were obtained from PBMCs or T cells enriched from blood (not recorded which). The receptors stem from a woman aged 40 to 55 with acute COVID-19.

The CDR3 region has the DNA TGTGCCAGCAGTCCCTACCCTCCCGGGAGTCCCCGCACCGGGGAGCTGTTTTTT. Its translation: CASSPYPPGSPRTGELFF. V gene TRBV27 combines with J gene TRBJ2-2; D perhaps matches TRBD2 (6 bases). The V and J ends lost 5 bases and 4 bases respectively, with 23 bases between them. Germline CDR1 MNHEY, CDR2 SMNVEV (reference sequence). This CDR3 is built from 18 residues.

The chain recombines TRBV2 with TRBJ1-5; D ambiguous. This CDR3 has 13 residues. V dropped 4 bases and J dropped 6 bases, with 10 bases sitting between them. CDR1 is SNHLY and CDR2 is FYNNEI in the germline V gene. The CDR3 here is CASSAGNGQPQHF. The CDR3 DNA sequence: TGTGCCAGCAGTGCGGGGAATGGTCAGCCCCAGCATTTT.

V usage is TRBV18 and J usage is TRBJ2-1; unclear D gene. Trimming stripped 6 bases from V and 2 bases from J, with 8 bases between. The CDR3 has 13 amino acids. Germline-derived CDR1 and CDR2 are KGHSH and LQKENI. As DNA, the CDR3 is TGTGCCAGCTCGCTAACTACCTACAATGAGCAGTTCTTC. Translated: CASSLTTYNEQFF.

V usage is TRBV19 and J usage is TRBJ2-1, with 12 positions matching TRBD2. With V trimmed by 4 bases and J by 12 bases, 10 bases remained unmatched. Germline lookup yields CDR1 LNHDA and CDR2 SQIVND (reference sequence). This CDR3 has 15 residues. The CDR3 nucleotides are TGTGCCAGTAGTACAAAGACTAGCGGGGGTTCTAGGCAGTTCTTC. Its translation is CASSTKTSGGSRQFF.

The sample holds one count of this clone. The chain joins TRBV29-1 to TRBJ1-1; 9 nucleotides agree with TRBD1. CDR3 length equals 17 residues. Germline assignment: CDR1 SQVTM and CDR2 ANQGSEA. J lost 1 base, V lost 3 bases, and 12 bases had no gene match. CDR3 amino acids: CSVDDLTGGFSNTEAFF. The CDR3 DNA reads TGCAGCGTTGATGATCTTACAGGGGGCTTTTCGAACACTGAAGCTTTCTTT.

CDR3 sequence reads: CASSPGTVTDTQYF. In DNA, the CDR3 is TGTGCCAGCAGCCCTGGGACAGTAACAGATACGCAGTATTTT. V is TRBV7-3 and J is TRBJ2-3; 7 nucleotides line up with TRBD1. V lost 5 bases, J lost 3 bases, and 5 bases stayed unmatched. The CDR3 loop spans 14 amino acids. Germline CDR1 reads SGHTA; CDR2 reads FQGTGA.

This chain links TRBV11-2 with TRBJ2-1, with D uncertain. Trimming removed 1 base from V and 8 bases from J, with 9 bases in between. The CDR3 contains 13 residues. Germline V gives CDR1 SGHAT, CDR2 FQNNGV. The CDR3 DNA follows: TGTGCCAGCAGCTTAGTGGAGACGTATGAGCAGTTCTTC. Encoded protein: CASSLVETYEQFF.

The gene calls are TRBV28 and TRBJ2-4; 9 nucleotides line up with TRBD1. The CDR3 consists of 17 residues. J lost 1 base, V lost 1 base, and 5 bases had no gene match. Germline CDR1 and CDR2: MDHEN and SYDVKM. The CDR3 DNA is TGTGCCAGCAGTTTATTAGGGACAGGGCCGGCCAAAAACATTCAGTACTTC. It translates to CASSLLGTGPAKNIQYF.

The chain is built from TRBV30 and TRBJ1-1, with 9 bases identical to TRBD1. V gave up 3 bases and J gave up 4 bases; unmatched junction bases: 9. CDR3 length: 15 amino acids. The germline CDR1 and CDR2 sequences are GTSNPN and SVGIG (reference sequence). Here the CDR3 reads CAWRRQGGDGTEAFF. DNA for the CDR3: TGTGCCTGGAGGAGACAGGGGGGGGACGGCACTGAAGCTTTCTTT. Filled out from reference TRBV30 and TRBJ1-1, the complete variable domain reads SQTIHQWPATLVQPVGSPLSLECTVEGTSNPNLYWYRQAAGRGLQLLFYSVGIGQISSEVPQNLSASRPQDRQFILSSKKLLLSDSGFYLCAWRRQGGDGTEAFFGQGTRLTVV.

The chain links TRBV5-1 to TRBJ2-3; 8 bases agree with TRBD2. The CDR3 spans 14 residues. Germline V CDR1 and CDR2: SGHRS, YFSETQ. J was trimmed by 4 bases and V by 6 bases; bases with no gene match: 7. Here the CDR3 reads CASTRGAGADTQYF. CDR3 DNA sequence: TGCGCCAGCACCCGGGGAGCGGGAGCAGATACGCAGTATTTT.

The chain carries TRBV11-3 and TRBJ2-1, with 12 bases fitting TRBD2. Per the germline V gene, CDR1 is SGHNT and CDR2 is YENEEA. This CDR3 has 16 amino acids. J gave up 8 bases and V 4 bases, and 9 bases lay outside the gene matches. The CDR3 region is CASSSGLAGSHYEQFF. In DNA form, the CDR3 reads TGTGCCAGCAGCTCAGGACTAGCGGGGTCCCATTATGAGCAGTTCTTC.

V is TRBV7-9 and J is TRBJ1-6; 7 nucleotides line up with TRBD1. The CDR3 covers 14 residues. With 3 bases clipped from V and 6 bases from J, the junction kept 2 bases outside the gene matches. The germline V gene has CDR1 SEHNR and CDR2 FQNEAQ (reference sequence). CDR3 amino acids: CASSFRDSNSPLHF. The CDR3 DNA reads TGTGCCAGCAGCTTCCGGGACAGTAATTCACCCCTCCACTTT.

The chain employs TRBV3-1 (or the pseudogene TRBV3-2) and TRBJ2-3, with D maybe TRBD2 (5 bases). The CDR3 totals 14 residues. Trimming left V 3 bases short and J 4 bases short, with 11 bases between. CDR1 is LGHDT, CDR2 YNNKEL, per germline (reference sequence). The CDR3 coding sequence is TGTGCCAGCAGCCAGGAGCCCGGGGCAGATACGCAGTATTTT. Protein product: CASSQEPGADTQYF.

The V and J genes are TRBV6-5 and TRBJ2-7, with 7 bases aligning to TRBD1. Per germline, CDR1 MNHEY and CDR2 SVGAGI. The CDR3 spans 15 residues. The junction had 5 bases not matched to a gene; V was cut back by 0 bases and J by 3 bases. CDR3 sequence (DNA): TGTGCCAGCAGTTACTCTTCCCAGGGGGACTACGAGCAGTACTTC. Its translation: CASSYSSQGDYEQYF.

This sequence joins TRBV7-9 and TRBJ2-1; maybe TRBD2 (6 bases). The CDR3 covers 15 residues. With 5 bases removed from V and 8 bases from J, the gap between germline ends came to 19 bases. CDR1 and CDR2 (germline): SEHNR, FQNEAQ (reference sequence). CDR3 protein: CASSPKRGGVDEQFF. CDR3 DNA sequence: TGTGCCAGCAGCCCAAAAAGAGGAGGGGTCGATGAGCAGTTCTTC.

This sequence joins TRBV11-3 and TRBJ2-7, with TRBD1 identical over 7 bases. The CDR3 covers 15 residues. Germline V gene data show CDR1 as SGHNT and CDR2 as YENEEA. Trimming took 5 bases from V and 7 from J; bases not matched to a gene: 14. The CDR3 bases are TGTGCCAGCAGCCTGACCGACAGGGCTTATGGAGAGCAGTACTTC. Amino acids: CASSLTDRAYGEQYF.

This clone has a single count. The chain joins TRBV28 to TRBJ2-4, with D maybe TRBD2 (5 bases). Germline assignment: CDR1 MDHEN and CDR2 SYDVKM. This CDR3 comprises 13 residues. The V end lost 5 bases, the J end lost 7 bases, and 12 bases lay between the germline ends. In DNA form, the CDR3 reads TGTGCCAGCAGTGGCCGGACGGGGAACATTCAGTACTTC. Translated, it gives CASSGRTGNIQYF.

This clone was counted a single time. The V and J genes are TRBV6-5 and TRBJ2-1; TRBD2 agrees at 7 bases. The germline V gene has CDR1 MNHEY and CDR2 SVGAGI. CDR3 size: 12 residues. V shed 2 bases, J shed 13 bases, and the junction held 5 bases outside the gene matches. CDR3 in amino acids: CASSYHSGTQFF. DNA for the CDR3: TGTGCCAGCAGTTACCACAGCGGGACTCAGTTCTTC.

The chain links TRBV29-1 to TRBJ2-4; D perhaps matches TRBD2 (6 bases). In germline, CDR1 is SQVTM, CDR2 ANQGSEA. CDR3 length: 11 amino acids. The germline V and J ends were trimmed by 2 bases and 12 bases, with 11 bases remaining between them. CDR3 residues: CSVEYRGDQYF. DNA of the CDR3: TGCAGCGTTGAATATCGCGGGGATCAGTACTTC.

The CDR3 nucleotides are TGTGCCAGCAGGCCGATGCCAGGAGATACGCAGTATTTT. Translated: CASRPMPGDTQYF. The V and J genes are TRBV6-5 and TRBJ2-3; D gene ambiguous. V dropped 6 bases and J dropped 5 bases, with 12 bases sitting between them. Looked up from germline, CDR1 is MNHEY and CDR2 is SVGAGI. This CDR3 comprises 13 residues.

The rearrangement links TRBV5-1 to TRBJ1-1, with a weak D call TRBD1 (5 bases). V was trimmed by 0 bases and J by 8 bases, leaving 17 bases between them. Germline V gives CDR1 SGHRS, CDR2 YFSETQ. The CDR3 is 15 residues long. The CDR3 region is CASSLAQEPLSEAFF. The CDR3 DNA reads as TGCGCCAGCAGCTTGGCACAGGAGCCCTTGTCGGAAGCTTTCTTT.

The genes are TRBV29-1 and TRBJ2-2; 7 nucleotides line up with TRBD1. V gave up 7 bases and J gave up 4 bases; unmatched junction bases: 9. Germline values: CDR1 SQVTM, CDR2 ANQGSEA. CDR3 size: 14 residues. The CDR3 region has the DNA TGCAGCGCCGCTACAGGGGCTCTCACCGGGGAGCTGTTTTTT. Translated: CSAATGALTGELFF.